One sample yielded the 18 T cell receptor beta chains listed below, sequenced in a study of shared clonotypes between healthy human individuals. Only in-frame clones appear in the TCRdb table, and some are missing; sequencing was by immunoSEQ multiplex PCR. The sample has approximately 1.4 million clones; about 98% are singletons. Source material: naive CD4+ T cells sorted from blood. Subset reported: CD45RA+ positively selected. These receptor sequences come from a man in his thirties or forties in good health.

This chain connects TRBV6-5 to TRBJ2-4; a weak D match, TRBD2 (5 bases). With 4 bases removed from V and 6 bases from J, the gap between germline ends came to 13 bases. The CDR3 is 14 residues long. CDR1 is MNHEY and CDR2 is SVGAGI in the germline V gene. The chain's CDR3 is CASSSVRAGNIQYF. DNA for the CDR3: TGTGCCAGCAGTTCTGTGAGGGCCGGAAACATTCAGTACTTC.

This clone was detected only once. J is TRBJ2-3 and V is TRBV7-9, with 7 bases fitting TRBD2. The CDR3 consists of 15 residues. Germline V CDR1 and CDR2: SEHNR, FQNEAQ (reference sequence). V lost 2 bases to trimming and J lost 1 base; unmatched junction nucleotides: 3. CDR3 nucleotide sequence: TGTGCCAGCAGCTTACAGGCGGGGGGCACAGATACGCAGTATTTT. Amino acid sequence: CASSLQAGGTDTQYF.

CDR3 residues: CASSEIAGSFTGELFF. DNA of the CDR3: TGTGCCAGCAGCGAAATAGCGGGATCTTTCACCGGGGAGCTGTTTTTT. The chain joins TRBV6-1 to TRBJ2-2; 8 bases match TRBD2. The CDR3 is 16 residues long. Germline-derived CDR1 and CDR2 are MNHNS and SASEGT. Unmatched junction bases numbered 10, after V lost 6 bases and J lost 4 bases.

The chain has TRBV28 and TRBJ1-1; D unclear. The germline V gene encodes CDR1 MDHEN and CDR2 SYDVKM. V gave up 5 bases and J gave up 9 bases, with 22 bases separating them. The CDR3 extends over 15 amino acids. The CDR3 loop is CASSLPPGRKNKAFF. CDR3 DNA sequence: TGTGCCAGCAGTCTCCCCCCGGGGAGGAAAAATAAAGCTTTCTTT. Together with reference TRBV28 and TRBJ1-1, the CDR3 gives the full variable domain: DVKVTQSSRYLVKRTGEKVFLECVQDMDHENMFWYRQDPGLGLRLIYFSYDVKMKEKGDIPEGYSVSREKKERFSLILESASTNQTSMYLCASSLPPGRKNKAFFGQGTRLTVV.

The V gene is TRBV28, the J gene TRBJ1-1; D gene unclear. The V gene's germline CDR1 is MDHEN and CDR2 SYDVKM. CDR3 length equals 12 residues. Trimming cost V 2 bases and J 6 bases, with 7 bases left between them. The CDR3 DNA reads TGTGCCAGCAGTTTAAGAAGACCTGAAGCTTTCTTT. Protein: CASSLRRPEAFF. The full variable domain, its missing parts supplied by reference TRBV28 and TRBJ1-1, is DVKVTQSSRYLVKRTGEKVFLECVQDMDHENMFWYRQDPGLGLRLIYFSYDVKMKEKGDIPEGYSVSREKKERFSLILESASTNQTSMYLCASSLRRPEAFFGQGTRLTVV.

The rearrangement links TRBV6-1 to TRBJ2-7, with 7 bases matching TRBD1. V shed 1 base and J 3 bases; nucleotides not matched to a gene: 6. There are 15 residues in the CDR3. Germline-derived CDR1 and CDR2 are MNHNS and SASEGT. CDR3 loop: CASSEGDSVLYEQYF. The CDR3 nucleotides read TGTGCCAGCAGTGAAGGGGACAGCGTCCTCTACGAGCAGTACTTC.

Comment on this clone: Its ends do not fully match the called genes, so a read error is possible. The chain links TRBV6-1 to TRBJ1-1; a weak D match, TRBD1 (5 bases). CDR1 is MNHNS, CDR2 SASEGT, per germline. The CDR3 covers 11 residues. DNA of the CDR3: TGTGCCAGCAGTTATACCGGGACCGCAAACTTT. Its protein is CASSYTGTANF.

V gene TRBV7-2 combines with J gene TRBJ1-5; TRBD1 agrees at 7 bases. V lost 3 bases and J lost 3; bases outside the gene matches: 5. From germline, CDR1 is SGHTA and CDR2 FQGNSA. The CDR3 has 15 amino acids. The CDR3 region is CASSFSDRFNQPQHF. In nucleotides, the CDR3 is TGTGCCAGCAGCTTTTCGGACAGGTTCAATCAGCCCCAGCATTTT.

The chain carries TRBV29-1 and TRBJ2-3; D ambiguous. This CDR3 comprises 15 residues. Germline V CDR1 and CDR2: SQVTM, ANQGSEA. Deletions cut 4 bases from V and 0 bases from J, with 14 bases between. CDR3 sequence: CSVAGHLRSTDTQYF. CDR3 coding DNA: TGCAGCGTTGCGGGTCACCTTAGGAGCACAGATACGCAGTATTTT.

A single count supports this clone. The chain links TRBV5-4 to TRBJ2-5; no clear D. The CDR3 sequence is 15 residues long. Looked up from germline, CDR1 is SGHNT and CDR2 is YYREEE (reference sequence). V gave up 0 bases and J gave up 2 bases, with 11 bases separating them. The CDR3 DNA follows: TGTGCCAGCAGCTTGGCCCTACAGATACAAGAGACCCAGTACTTC. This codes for CASSLALQIQETQYF.

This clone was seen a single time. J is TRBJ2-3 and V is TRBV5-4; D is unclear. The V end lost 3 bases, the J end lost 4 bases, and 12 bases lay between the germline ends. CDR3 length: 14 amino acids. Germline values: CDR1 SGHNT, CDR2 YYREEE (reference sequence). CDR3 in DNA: TGTGCCAGCAGCTCAAATTCGGGTTCAGATACGCAGTATTTT. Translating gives CASSSNSGSDTQYF.

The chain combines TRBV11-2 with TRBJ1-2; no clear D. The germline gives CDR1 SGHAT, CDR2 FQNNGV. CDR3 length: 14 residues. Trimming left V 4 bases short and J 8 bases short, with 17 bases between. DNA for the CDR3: TGTGCCAGCAGCTCGAAAGCGGGGTTGGGAGGCTACACCTTC. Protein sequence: CASSSKAGLGGYTF.

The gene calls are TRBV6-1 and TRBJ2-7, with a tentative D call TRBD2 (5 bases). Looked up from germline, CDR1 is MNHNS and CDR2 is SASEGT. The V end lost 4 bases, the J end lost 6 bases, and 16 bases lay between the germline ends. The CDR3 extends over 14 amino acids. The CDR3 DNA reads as TGTGCCAGCAGTGCCTTGGACGGGATAGGCGAGCAGTACTTC. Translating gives CASSALDGIGEQYF.

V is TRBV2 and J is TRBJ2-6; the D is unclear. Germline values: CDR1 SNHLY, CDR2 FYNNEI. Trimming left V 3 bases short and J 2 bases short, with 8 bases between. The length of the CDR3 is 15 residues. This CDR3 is CASSEDAAGANVLTF. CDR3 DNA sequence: TGTGCCAGCAGTGAGGACGCCGCTGGGGCCAACGTCCTGACTTTC.

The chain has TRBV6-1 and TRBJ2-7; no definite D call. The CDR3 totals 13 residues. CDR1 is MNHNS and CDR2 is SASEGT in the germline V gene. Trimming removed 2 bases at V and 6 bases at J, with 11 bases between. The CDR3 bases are TGTGCCAGCAGTGAATGGGAAAGACTCGAGCAGTACTTC. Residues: CASSEWERLEQYF.

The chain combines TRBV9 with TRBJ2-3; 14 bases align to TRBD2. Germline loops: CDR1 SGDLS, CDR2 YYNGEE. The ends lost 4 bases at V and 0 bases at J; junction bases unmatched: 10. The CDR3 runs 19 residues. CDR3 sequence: CASSYGLAGGTLSTDTQYF. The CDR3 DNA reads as TGTGCCAGCAGCTATGGACTAGCGGGAGGTACTCTTAGCACAGATACGCAGTATTTT.

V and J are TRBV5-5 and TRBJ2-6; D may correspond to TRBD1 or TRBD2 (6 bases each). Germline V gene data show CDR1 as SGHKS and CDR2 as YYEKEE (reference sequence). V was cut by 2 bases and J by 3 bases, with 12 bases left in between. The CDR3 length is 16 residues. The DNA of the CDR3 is TGTGCCAGCAGCTTATTACGGGGGCTTGGGGCCAACGTCCTGACTTTC. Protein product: CASSLLRGLGANVLTF.

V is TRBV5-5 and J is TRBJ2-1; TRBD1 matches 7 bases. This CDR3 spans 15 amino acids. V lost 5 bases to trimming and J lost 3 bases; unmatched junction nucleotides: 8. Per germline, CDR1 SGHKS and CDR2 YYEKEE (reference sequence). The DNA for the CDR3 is TGTGCCAGCAGATGGACAGGAAAGAACTACAATGAGCAGTTCTTC. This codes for CASRWTGKNYNEQFF.